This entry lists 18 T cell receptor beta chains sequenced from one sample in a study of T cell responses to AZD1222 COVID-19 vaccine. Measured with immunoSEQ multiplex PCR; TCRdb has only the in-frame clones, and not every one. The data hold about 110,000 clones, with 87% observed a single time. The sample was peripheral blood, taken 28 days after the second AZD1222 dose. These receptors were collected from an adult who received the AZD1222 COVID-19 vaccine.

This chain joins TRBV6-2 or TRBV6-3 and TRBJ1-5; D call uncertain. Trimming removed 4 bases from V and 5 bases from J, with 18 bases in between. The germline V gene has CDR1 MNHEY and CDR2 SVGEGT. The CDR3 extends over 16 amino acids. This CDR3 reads CASSSLRDRPHQPQHF. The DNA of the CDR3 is TGTGCCAGCAGTTCCCTCCGGGATCGGCCCCATCAGCCCCAGCATTTT.

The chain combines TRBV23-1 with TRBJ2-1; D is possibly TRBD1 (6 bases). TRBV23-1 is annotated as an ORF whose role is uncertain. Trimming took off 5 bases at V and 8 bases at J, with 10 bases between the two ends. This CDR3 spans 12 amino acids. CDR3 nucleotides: TGCGCCAGCAGTAACAGGGCTGATGAGCAGTTCTTC. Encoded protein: CASSNRADEQFF.

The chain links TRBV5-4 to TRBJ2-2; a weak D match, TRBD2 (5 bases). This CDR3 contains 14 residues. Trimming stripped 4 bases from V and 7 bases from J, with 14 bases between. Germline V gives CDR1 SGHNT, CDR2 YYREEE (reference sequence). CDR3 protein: CASSITSSRGELFF. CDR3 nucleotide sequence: TGTGCCAGCAGCATTACTAGTTCCCGCGGGGAGCTGTTTTTT.

DNA of the CDR3: TGTGCCAGCAGCCAAATTCGGACAGGGGAGAGCAATCAGCCCCAGCATTTT. Translating gives CASSQIRTGESNQPQHF. The chain recombines TRBV7-7 with TRBJ1-5, with 9 bases that match TRBD1. After removal of 5 bases from V and 1 base from J, the junction contained 9 bases not matched to a gene. The CDR3 runs 17 residues. The germline CDR1 and CDR2 sequences are SSHAT and FNYEAQ (reference sequence).

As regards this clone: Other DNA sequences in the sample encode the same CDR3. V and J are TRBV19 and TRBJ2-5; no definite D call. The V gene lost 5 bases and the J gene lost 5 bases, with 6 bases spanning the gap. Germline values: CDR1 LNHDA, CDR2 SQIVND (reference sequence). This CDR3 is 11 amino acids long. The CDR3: CASSRWETQYF. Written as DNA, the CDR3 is TGTGCCAGTAGTCGTTGGGAGACCCAGTACTTC.

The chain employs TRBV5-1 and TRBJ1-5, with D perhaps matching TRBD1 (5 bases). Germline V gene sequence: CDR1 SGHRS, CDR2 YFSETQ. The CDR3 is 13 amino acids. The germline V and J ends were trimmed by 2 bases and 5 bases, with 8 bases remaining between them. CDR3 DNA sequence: TGCGCCAGCAGCTTAAGGGGCGATCAGCCCCAGCATTTT. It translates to CASSLRGDQPQHF.

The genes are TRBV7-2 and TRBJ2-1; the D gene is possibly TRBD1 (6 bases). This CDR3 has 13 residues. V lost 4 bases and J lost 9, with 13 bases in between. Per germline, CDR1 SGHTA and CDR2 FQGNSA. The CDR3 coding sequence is TGTGCCAGCAGCTATTTACAGGGTCGTGAGCAGTTCTTC. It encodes CASSYLQGREQFF.

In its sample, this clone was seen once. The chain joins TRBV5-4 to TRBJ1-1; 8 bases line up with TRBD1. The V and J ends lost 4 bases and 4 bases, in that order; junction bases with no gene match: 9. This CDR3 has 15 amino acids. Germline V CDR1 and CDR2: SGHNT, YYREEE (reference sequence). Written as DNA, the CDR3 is TGTGCCAGCAGCCAAGGACAGGGAGGTATCACTGAAGCTTTCTTT. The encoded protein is CASSQGQGGITEAFF.

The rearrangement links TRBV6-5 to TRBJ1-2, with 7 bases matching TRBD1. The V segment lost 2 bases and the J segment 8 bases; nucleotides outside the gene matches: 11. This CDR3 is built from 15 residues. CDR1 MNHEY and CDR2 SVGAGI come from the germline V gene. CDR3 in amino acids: CASSYRDRDPRGYTF. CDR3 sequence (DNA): TGTGCCAGCAGTTACCGAGACAGGGATCCAAGGGGCTACACCTTC.

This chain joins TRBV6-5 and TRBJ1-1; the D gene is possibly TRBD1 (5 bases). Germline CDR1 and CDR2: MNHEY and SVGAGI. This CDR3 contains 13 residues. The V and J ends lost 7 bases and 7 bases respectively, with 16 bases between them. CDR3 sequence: CASIGWGNGEAFF. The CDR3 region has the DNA TGTGCCAGCATCGGTTGGGGGAATGGTGAAGCTTTCTTT.

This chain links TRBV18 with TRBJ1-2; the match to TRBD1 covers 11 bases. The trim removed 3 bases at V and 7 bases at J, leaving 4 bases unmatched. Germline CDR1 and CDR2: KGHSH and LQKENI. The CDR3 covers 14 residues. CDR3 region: CASSPGQGERGYTF. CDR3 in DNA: TGTGCCAGCTCACCGGGACAGGGGGAGCGTGGCTACACCTTC.

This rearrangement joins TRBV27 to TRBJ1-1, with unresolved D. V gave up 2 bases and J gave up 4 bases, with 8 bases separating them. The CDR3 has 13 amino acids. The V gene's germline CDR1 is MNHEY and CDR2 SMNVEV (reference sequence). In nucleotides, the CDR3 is TGTGCCAGCAGTTTAAATCTGGCCACTGAAGCTTTCTTT. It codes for CASSLNLATEAFF.

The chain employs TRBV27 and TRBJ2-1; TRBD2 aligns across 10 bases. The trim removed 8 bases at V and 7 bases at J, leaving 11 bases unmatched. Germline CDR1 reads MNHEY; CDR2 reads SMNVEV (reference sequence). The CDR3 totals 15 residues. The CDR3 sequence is CASLHVGTSDNEQFF. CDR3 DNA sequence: TGTGCCAGCCTCCATGTAGGGACTAGCGATAATGAGCAGTTCTTC.

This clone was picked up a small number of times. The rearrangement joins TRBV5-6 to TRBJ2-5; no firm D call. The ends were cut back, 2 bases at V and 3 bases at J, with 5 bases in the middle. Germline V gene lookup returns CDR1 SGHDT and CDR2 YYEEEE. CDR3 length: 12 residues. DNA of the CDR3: TGTGCCAGCAGCTTTCCGAAAGAGACCCAGTACTTC. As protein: CASSFPKETQYF.

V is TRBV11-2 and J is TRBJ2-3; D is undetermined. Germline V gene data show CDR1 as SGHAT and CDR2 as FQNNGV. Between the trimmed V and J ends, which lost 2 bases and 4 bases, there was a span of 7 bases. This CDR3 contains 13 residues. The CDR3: CASSLSRPDTQYF. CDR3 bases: TGTGCCAGCAGCTTATCTCGGCCAGATACGCAGTATTTT.

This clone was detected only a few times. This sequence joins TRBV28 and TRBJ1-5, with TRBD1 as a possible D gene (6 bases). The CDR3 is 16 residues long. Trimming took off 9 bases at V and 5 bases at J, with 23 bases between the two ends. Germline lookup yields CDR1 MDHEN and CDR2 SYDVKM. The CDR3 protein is CASWGDTFIGDQPQHF. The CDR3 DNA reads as TGTGCCAGTTGGGGGGACACGTTCATTGGGGATCAGCCCCAGCATTTT.

In DNA form, the CDR3 reads TGTGCCAGCAGCTTAGCGGTCGGCGTCGATCAGCCCCAGCATTTT. This gives the protein CASSLAVGVDQPQHF. The chain combines TRBV7-9 with TRBJ1-5; D remains unclear. The CDR3 runs to 15 residues. Between the trimmed V and J ends, which lost 0 bases and 5 bases, there was a span of 11 bases. CDR1 is SEHNR and CDR2 is FQNEAQ in the germline V gene (reference sequence).

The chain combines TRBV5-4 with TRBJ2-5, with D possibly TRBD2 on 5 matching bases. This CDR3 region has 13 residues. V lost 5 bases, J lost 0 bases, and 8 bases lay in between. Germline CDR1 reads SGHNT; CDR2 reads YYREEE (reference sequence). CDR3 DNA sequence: TGTGCCAGCAGATGGGAGAACCAAGAGACCCAGTACTTC. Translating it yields CASRWENQETQYF. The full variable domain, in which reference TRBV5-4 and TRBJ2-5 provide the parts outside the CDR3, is ETGVTQSPTHLIKTRGQQVTLRCSSQSGHNTVSWYQQALGQGPQFIFQYYREEENGRGNFPPRFSGLQFPNYSSELNVNALELDDSALYLCASRWENQETQYFGPGTRLLVL.